This passage covers 10 T cell receptor beta chains from one sample sequenced in a study of T cells in localized non-small cell lung cancer. Libraries were prepared by immunoSEQ multiplex PCR; TCRdb keeps only in-frame clonotypes and omits some of them. The sample records about 70,000 clones, around 85% being singletons. The sample in question was peripheral blood, obtained before any cancer treatment. The receptors come from a male donor aged 60 or over with stage III squamous cell lung carcinoma.

The chain combines TRBV19 with TRBJ2-7; 8 bases align to TRBD1. From germline, CDR1 is LNHDA and CDR2 SQIVND (reference sequence). Germline trimming cut 3 bases from V and 3 bases from J; bases unmatched to any gene: 10. The CDR3 consists of 16 residues. For the CDR3, the DNA is TGTGCCAGTAGTATGAACCCAGGACAGGGCGGCTACGAGCAGTACTTC. Its translation: CASSMNPGQGGYEQYF.

V is TRBV6-1 and J is TRBJ2-1; D unclear. Germline CDR1 and CDR2: MNHNS and SASEGT. The length of the CDR3 is 12 residues. Deletions cut 1 base from V and 12 bases from J, with 10 bases between. The CDR3: CASSEEGYGQFF. The CDR3 region has the DNA TGTGCCAGCAGTGAAGAGGGCTATGGGCAGTTCTTC.

The V call is TRBV7-2, the J call TRBJ1-6; D might be TRBD1 (6 bases). CDR1 is SGHTA and CDR2 is FQGNSA in the germline V gene. This CDR3 has 16 residues. V lost 7 bases, J lost 10 bases, and 23 bases lay in between. The CDR3 spells CASTPSTGTSRSPLHF. In DNA, the CDR3 is TGTGCCAGCACCCCTTCGACAGGAACGTCGAGATCACCCCTCCACTTT.

On this clone: At one end the junction does not follow the germline gene, possibly because of a read error. This chain links TRBV7-7 with TRBJ2-2; either TRBD1 or TRBD2 may fit D (5 bases each). Germline V gene lookup returns CDR1 SSHAT and CDR2 FNYEAQ (reference sequence). CDR3 length: 15 residues. CDR3 protein: CASSSLMIGGGELFF. CDR3 nucleotide sequence: TGTGCTAGCAGCTCCCTGATGATTGGGGGCGGGGAGCTGTTTTTT.

The chain recombines TRBV30 with TRBJ2-7; D is tentatively TRBD1 or TRBD2 (5 bases each). The germline gives CDR1 GTSNPN, CDR2 SVGIG (reference sequence). The CDR3 has 12 amino acids. V shed 3 bases and J shed 3 bases, with 9 bases lying between them. The CDR3 is CAWSLGDYEQYF. CDR3 coding DNA: TGTGCCTGGAGCCTGGGGGACTACGAGCAGTACTTC.

The chain combines TRBV2 with TRBJ2-6, with 8 bases fitting TRBD1. Germline V gene sequence: CDR1 SNHLY, CDR2 FYNNEI. V dropped 6 bases and J dropped 0; count of bases not matched to a gene: 7. This CDR3 comprises 17 residues. The CDR3 here is CASRFRDRNSGANVLTF. The CDR3 coding sequence is TGTGCCAGCAGGTTCCGGGACAGGAACTCTGGGGCCAACGTCCTGACTTTC.

The V call is TRBV12-5, the J call TRBJ2-2, with 9 nucleotides matching TRBD2. This CDR3 has 15 amino acids. Losses at the gene ends were 6 bases for V and 4 bases for J; bases not matched to a gene: 6. Germline values: CDR1 LGHNT, CDR2 FRNRAP. CDR3 amino acids: CASGLIAGATGELFF. The DNA of the CDR3 is TGTGCTAGTGGCCTTATAGCGGGGGCCACCGGGGAGCTGTTTTTT.

This sequence joins TRBV27 and TRBJ1-5; the match to TRBD1 covers 7 bases. This CDR3 contains 15 residues. Germline lookup yields CDR1 MNHEY and CDR2 SMNVEV (reference sequence). J gave up 7 bases and V 5 bases, and 11 bases lay outside the gene matches. CDR3 protein: CASSPYRGLSQPQHF. CDR3 bases: TGTGCCAGCAGTCCTTACAGGGGATTGTCGCAGCCCCAGCATTTT.

By share of the sample, this clone is medium-sized. This chain links TRBV7-8 with TRBJ2-7, with D perhaps assigned TRBD1 or TRBD2 (5 bases each). The V gene lost 8 bases and the J gene lost 9 bases, with 5 bases spanning the gap. This CDR3 has 8 residues. Germline CDR1 reads SGHVS; CDR2 reads FQNEAQ. DNA for the CDR3: TGTGCCAGCGGGACGCAGTACTTC. Translation: CASGTQYF.

This clone is a singleton in its sample. V is TRBV5-6 and J is TRBJ1-1; 9 nucleotides match TRBD1. In germline, CDR1 is SGHDT, CDR2 YYEEEE. J gave up 4 bases and V 5 bases, and 6 bases lay outside the gene matches. The CDR3 consists of 14 residues. The CDR3 bases are TGTGCCAGCAGTATGGGACAGGGTGCCACTGAAGCTTTCTTT. This sequence encodes CASSMGQGATEAFF.